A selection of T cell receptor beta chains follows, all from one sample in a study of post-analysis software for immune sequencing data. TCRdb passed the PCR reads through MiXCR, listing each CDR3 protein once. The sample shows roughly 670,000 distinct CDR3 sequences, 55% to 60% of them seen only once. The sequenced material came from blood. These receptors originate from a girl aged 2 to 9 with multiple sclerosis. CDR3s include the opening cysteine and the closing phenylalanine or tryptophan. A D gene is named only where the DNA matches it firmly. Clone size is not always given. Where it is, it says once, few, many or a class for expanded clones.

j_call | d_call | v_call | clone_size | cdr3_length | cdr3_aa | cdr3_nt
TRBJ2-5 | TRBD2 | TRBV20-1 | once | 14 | CSARTPAGMETQYF | TGCAGTGCTAGAACCCCAGCGGGAATGGAGACCCAGTACTTC
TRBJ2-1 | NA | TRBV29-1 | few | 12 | CSVVRSHNEQFF | TGCAGCGTTGTACGGAGCCACAATGAGCAGTTCTTC
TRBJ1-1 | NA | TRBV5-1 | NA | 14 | CASMLPDRNTEAFF | TGCGCCAGCATGCTTCCTGACAGGAACACTGAAGCTTTCTTT
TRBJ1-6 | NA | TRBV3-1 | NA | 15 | CASTHRSSYNSPLHF | TGTGCCAGCACTCACAGGAGCTCCTATAATTCACCCCTCCACTTT
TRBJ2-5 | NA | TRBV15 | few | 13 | CATSKQQEETQYF | TGTGCCACCAGCAAGCAACAGGAAGAGACCCAGTACTTC
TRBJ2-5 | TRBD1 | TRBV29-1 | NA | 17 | CSVERYRRQGAAETQYF | TGCAGCGTTGAAAGGTACCGAAGACAGGGGGCAGCGGAGACCCAGTACTTC
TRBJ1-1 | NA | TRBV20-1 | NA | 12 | CSAVRGRTEAFF | TGCAGTGCTGTGCGAGGGAGGACTGAAGCTTTCTTT
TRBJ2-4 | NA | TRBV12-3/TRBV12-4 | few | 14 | CANSPSGAKNIQYF | TGTGCCAACAGTCCCTCAGGGGCCAAAAACATTCAGTACTTC
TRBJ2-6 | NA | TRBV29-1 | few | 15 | CSVGPGRTGANVLTF | TGCAGCGTTGGCCCAGGGAGGACTGGGGCCAACGTCCTGACTTTC
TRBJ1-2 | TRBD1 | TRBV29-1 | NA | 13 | CSVLRQGGNGYTF | TGCAGCGTCCTGCGACAGGGGGGTAATGGCTACACCTTC
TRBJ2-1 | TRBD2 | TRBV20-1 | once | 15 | CSARWGLAGNYEQFF | TGCAGTGCTAGGTGGGGACTAGCGGGGAACTACGAGCAGTTCTTC
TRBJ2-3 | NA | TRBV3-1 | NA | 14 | CASSRDLGTDTQYF | TGTGCCAGCAGCAGGGACTTAGGTACAGATACGCAGTATTTT
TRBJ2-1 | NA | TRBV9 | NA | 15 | CASSIQGLVRNEQFF | TGTGCCAGCAGCATTCAGGGTTTAGTCCGCAATGAGCAGTTCTTC
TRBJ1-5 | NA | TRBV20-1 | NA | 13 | CSASRQVNQPQHF | TGCAGTGCTAGTCGACAGGTCAATCAGCCCCAGCATTTT
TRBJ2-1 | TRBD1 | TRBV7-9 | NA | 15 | CASSPGQGGKNEQFF | TGTGCCAGCAGCCCGGGACAGGGAGGAAAAAATGAGCAGTTCTTC
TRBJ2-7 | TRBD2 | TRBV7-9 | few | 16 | CASSTYSGDNSYEQYF | TGTGCCAGCAGCACATATAGCGGGGATAACTCCTACGAGCAGTACTTC
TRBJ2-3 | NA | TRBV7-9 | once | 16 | CASLPLGGELSDTQYF | TGTGCCAGCTTACCCCTAGGGGGGGAATTATCAGATACGCAGTATTTT
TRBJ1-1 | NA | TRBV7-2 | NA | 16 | CASSLTPGPPYTEAFF | TGTGCCAGCAGCTTGACGCCGGGACCCCCTTACACTGAAGCTTTCTTT
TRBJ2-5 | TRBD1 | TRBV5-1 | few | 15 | CASSLEAGGSETQYF | TGCGCCAGCAGCTTGGAGGCAGGGGGTAGTGAGACCCAGTACTTC
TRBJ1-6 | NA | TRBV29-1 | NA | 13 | CSVAGGQNSPLHF | TGCAGCGTTGCGGGAGGCCAAAATTCACCCCTCCACTTT
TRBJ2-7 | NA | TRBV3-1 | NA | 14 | CASNQEGTPYEQYF | TGTGCCAGCAACCAAGAAGGAACTCCCTACGAGCAGTACTTC
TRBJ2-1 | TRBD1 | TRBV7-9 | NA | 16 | CASSLGVGDRGLEQFF | TGTGCCAGCAGCTTAGGAGTAGGTGACAGGGGGCTCGAGCAGTTCTTC